The 2 T cell receptor beta chains below come from one sample, sequenced in a study of cytomegalovirus exposure and HLA in healthy donors (dated by TCRdb to the late 2010s). Libraries were prepared through the immunoSEQ multiplex PCR assay. For the multiplex PCR, a mixture combining 60 forward primers for TCR Vbeta segments and 13 reverse primers for TCR Jbeta segments was used. TCRdb stores this immuneACCESS table with in-frame sequences only. Part of the clones is absent; in the studies checked, under half of the shortfall reflects unresolved V genes, and no reason is known for the rest. This sample comprises roughly 62,000 clones, 65% to 80% of them detected only once. The ten largest clones add up to less than 7% of the sample. Source material: PBMCs. The receptors shown here come from a woman aged 25 to 39 in good health and CMV-seronegative.

This chain joins TRBV27 and TRBJ2-3; tentative D call: TRBD2 (5 bases). Trimming cost V 3 bases and J 6 bases, with 10 bases left between them. Per germline, CDR1 MNHEY and CDR2 SMNVEV (reference sequence). This CDR3 spans 13 amino acids. The CDR3 DNA reads as TGTGCCAGCAGTTTCGGCCCGGGGGATACGCAGTATTTT. It yields the protein CASSFGPGDTQYF.

This clone was seen only a few times. The chain employs TRBV30 and TRBJ1-5; possibly TRBD1 for D (6 bases). Germline V CDR1 and CDR2: GTSNPN, SVGIG (reference sequence). V lost 2 bases and J lost 7, with 21 bases in between. The CDR3 contains 16 residues. The CDR3 sequence is CAWSSHPRGPEQPQHF. As DNA, the CDR3 is TGTGCCTGGAGTTCGCATCCCAGGGGCCCGGAGCAGCCCCAGCATTTT. The variable domain in full, with the rest retrieved from reference TRBV30 and TRBJ1-5, is SQTIHQWPATLVQPVGSPLSLECTVEGTSNPNLYWYRQAAGRGLQLLFYSVGIGQISSEVPQNLSASRPQDRQFILSSKKLLLSDSGFYLCAWSSHPRGPEQPQHFGDGTRLSIL.